The sequence of this T cell receptor (beta chain) was determined in a study of T cell responses to AZD1222 COVID-19 vaccine. Overall study context: Some second doses came at about 4 weeks and others at about 12 weeks; these were pooled.

Overall study findings and caveats: Nearly half of the spike-specific TCRs reportedly recognize variant regions that carry no mutations. Donors, mostly white British, included more females; clonal diversity was possibly underestimated. Repertoires were obtained only post-peak T cell response.

The V and J ends lost 6 bases and 6 bases respectively, with 17 bases between them. The CDR3 consists of 14 residues. Germline V CDR1 and CDR2: MNHEY, SVGAGI. As for this clone: Its antigen remains unknown.

The method was immunoSEQ multiplex PCR; TCRdb's version includes in-frame clones alone and lacks a portion of them. The profile shows 100,000 to 150,000 clones, 94% of them singletons. The chain recombines TRBV6-5 with TRBJ1-1, with a tentative D call TRBD1 (6 bases). The sequencing used peripheral blood, collected on day 0 of AZD1222 vaccination. The receptor was derived from an adult in good health. CDR3 residues: CASRNTGGNAEAFF. CDR3 in DNA: TGTGCCAGCAGGAATACTGGGGGCAACGCTGAAGCTTTCTTT.